Listed below are T cell receptor beta chains from one sample, sequenced in a study of OX40 agonist ivuxolimab in advanced cancers. TCRdb keeps only in-frame clones here, not all; method: immunoSEQ multiplex PCR. The table includes about 43,000 clones, approximately 86% detected once. Sample: CD4+ or CD8+ T cells sorted from blood, taken in a trial of the OX40 agonist ivuxolimab. These receptors all stem from an adult with an advanced solid tumor such as melanoma, head and neck, liver or kidney cancer. CDR3s include the opening cysteine and the closing phenylalanine or tryptophan. Each record gives: J gene, clone size, V gene, D gene, CDR3 protein, CDR3 DNA. The D gene is left open where the match is weak. The size of a clone is reported for some rows only, either as once, few or many, or as a class for expanded clones.

TRBJ1-1 | . | TRBV28 | . | CASSLQGSLRNTEAFF | TGTGCCAGCAGTTTACAGGGGAGTCTTAGGAACACTGAAGCTTTCTTT
TRBJ2-6 | . | TRBV19 | . | CASSIALANVLTF | TGTGCCAGTAGTATAGCCCTCGCCAACGTCCTGACTTTC
TRBJ2-1 | . | TRBV14 | . | CASSQGLFSSYNEQFF | TGTGCCAGCAGCCAAGGCCTGTTCAGCTCCTACAATGAGCAGTTCTTC
TRBJ2-3 | once | TRBV5-1 | TRBD2 | CASSTRGLEYTDTQYF | TGCGCCAGCAGCACTAGGGGACTAGAGTACACAGATACGCAGTATTTT
TRBJ1-2 | . | TRBV10-2 | TRBD1 | CATGTGSDYGYTF | TGCGCCACCGGGACAGGGAGTGACTATGGCTACACCTTC
TRBJ2-1 | . | TRBV7-3 | TRBD2 | CASSLLAGYNEQFF | TGTGCCAGCAGCCTTCTAGCGGGTTACAATGAGCAGTTCTTC
TRBJ1-4 | . | TRBV25-1 | . | CASRGDRGPHNEKLFF | TGTGCCAGCAGGGGAGACAGAGGACCCCACAATGAAAAACTGTTTTTT
TRBJ1-1 | once | TRBV4-1 | . | CASSQDDRDYQRGGTYTEAFF | TGCGCCAGCAGCCAAGATGACCGGGACTACCAACGGGGAGGTACATACACTGAAGCTTTCTTT
TRBJ1-2 | . | TRBV28 | TRBD1 | CASSPLTGWGGYGYTF | TGTGCCAGCAGCCCCCTGACAGGGTGGGGCGGCTATGGCTACACCTTC
TRBJ1-2 | . | TRBV27 | . | CASLGTLGYTF | TGTGCCAGCTTGGGGACACTCGGCTACACCTTC
TRBJ2-7 | . | TRBV30 | TRBD1 | CAWTLPGQGTEYEQYF | TGTGCCTGGACTCTCCCGGGACAGGGGACGGAGTACGAGCAGTACTTC
TRBJ1-6 | . | TRBV4-3 | TRBD1 | CASSQDTGVNSPLHF | TGCGCCAGCAGCCAAGATACAGGGGTTAATTCACCCCTCCACTTT
TRBJ2-1 | . | TRBV9 | . | CASSFTVAGARNEQFF | TGTGCCAGCAGCTTCACGGTCGCGGGGGCGCGGAATGAGCAGTTCTTC
TRBJ2-1 | . | TRBV6-5 | . | CASSYSTSYEQFF | TGTGCCAGCAGTTACTCCACTAGTTATGAGCAGTTCTTC
TRBJ2-1 | . | TRBV11-2 | . | CASSLLTVLNEQFF | TGTGCCAGCAGCTTATTAACAGTACTGAATGAGCAGTTCTTC
TRBJ2-7 | . | TRBV28 | . | CATGFTYEQYF | TGTGCCACGGGGTTCACCTACGAGCAGTACTTC
TRBJ2-5 | once | TRBV10-3 | TRBD2 | CAISDPRTSQETQYF | TGTGCCATCAGTGACCCGAGGACTAGTCAAGAGACCCAGTACTTC
TRBJ2-1 | once | TRBV6-6 | TRBD2 | CASSYPGTSIYNEQFF | TGTGCCAGCAGTTACCCTGGGACTAGCATCTACAATGAGCAGTTCTTC
TRBJ1-1 | . | TRBV9 | TRBD1 | CASSGQGYTEAFF | TGTGCCAGCAGCGGACAGGGATACACTGAAGCTTTCTTT
TRBJ1-5 | . | TRBV7-6 | TRBD1 | CASSLAGGGNQPQHF | TGTGCCAGCAGCTTAGCAGGGGGCGGGAATCAGCCCCAGCATTTT
TRBJ1-1 | . | TRBV27 | TRBD1 | CASNLHRGTEAFF | TGTGCCAGCAACCTCCACAGGGGCACTGAAGCTTTCTTT
TRBJ1-1 | . | TRBV13 | . | CASSSYSVSEAFF | TGTGCCAGCAGCTCCTACAGTGTCAGTGAAGCTTTCTTT
TRBJ1-2 | medium-sized | TRBV28 | . | CASSLTASSNYGYTF | TGTGCCAGCAGTTTGACAGCCTCTTCTAACTATGGCTACACCTTC
TRBJ1-1 | . | TRBV29-1 | TRBD1 | CSTRQGATTEAFF | TGCAGCACCCGACAGGGGGCGACCACTGAAGCTTTCTTT
TRBJ2-5 | . | TRBV5-4 | TRBD2 | CASSFSGTETQYF | TGTGCCAGCAGTTTTAGCGGGACCGAGACCCAGTACTTC
TRBJ2-1 | . | TRBV28 | TRBD2 | CASSFQAGGRDEQFF | TGTGCCAGCAGTTTTCAAGCGGGGGGGCGGGATGAGCAGTTCTTC
TRBJ2-7 | . | TRBV7-2 | . | CASRVTRDGEQYF | TGTGCCAGCAGGGTCACTAGAGATGGCGAGCAGTACTTC
TRBJ2-2 | . | TRBV9 | . | CASSSPTRGTGELFF | TGTGCCAGCAGCTCCCCCACGAGGGGCACCGGGGAGCTGTTTTTT
TRBJ2-1 | . | TRBV18 | . | CASSPELAVLDEQFF | TGTGCCAGCTCACCAGAGTTAGCGGTCTTGGATGAGCAGTTCTTC
TRBJ2-1 | . | TRBV6-5 | . | CASSYQGTTNEQFF | TGTGCCAGCAGTTATCAGGGGACCACCAATGAGCAGTTCTTC
TRBJ1-2 | . | TRBV6-5 | . | CASKGLYGYTF | TGTGCCAGCAAGGGGCTCTATGGCTACACCTTC
TRBJ2-1 | . | TRBV4-2 | . | CASSQLLGVQGGNEQFF | TGTGCCAGCAGCCAATTACTCGGCGTCCAAGGGGGTAATGAGCAGTTCTTC
TRBJ1-2 | . | TRBV10-3 | . | CAIFNSQGDYGYTF | TGTGCCATATTCAACTCCCAGGGAGATTATGGCTACACCTTC
TRBJ1-2 | . | TRBV28 | . | CASSKGLRVSGYTF | TGTGCCAGCAGCAAGGGACTCCGCGTCTCTGGCTACACCTTC
TRBJ1-3 | . | TRBV2 | TRBD1 | CARSQGDSGNTIYF | TGTGCCAGGTCACAGGGGGACTCTGGAAACACCATATATTTT
TRBJ2-7 | . | TRBV9 | TRBD2 | CASSEGEREFGEQYF | TGTGCCAGCAGCGAGGGTGAGCGGGAGTTTGGCGAGCAGTACTTC
TRBJ2-5 | . | TRBV7-8 | . | CASSFTGTKGETQYF | TGTGCCAGCAGCTTTACGGGGACCAAGGGGGAGACCCAGTACTTC
TRBJ1-2 | . | TRBV5-1 | TRBD1 | CASRDWGQVDGYTF | TGCGCCAGCAGAGACTGGGGACAGGTAGATGGCTACACCTTC
TRBJ2-5 | . | TRBV28 | TRBD2 | CASSQSGGAETQYF | TGTGCCAGCAGCCAGAGCGGGGGGGCGGAGACCCAGTACTTC
TRBJ1-1 | . | TRBV11-3 | . | CASSLHLNTEAFF | TGTGCCAGCAGCCTACACCTGAACACTGAAGCTTTCTTT
TRBJ1-4 | . | TRBV6-5 | TRBD1 | CASSWGQGAGEKLFF | TGTGCCAGCAGTTGGGGACAGGGGGCAGGGGAAAAACTGTTTTTT
TRBJ2-2 | once | TRBV6-5 | . | CASSYTNSGELFF | TGTGCCAGCAGTTACACCAATAGCGGGGAGCTGTTTTTT
TRBJ1-1 | once | TRBV6-6 | . | CASSYGGAEAFF | TGTGCCAGCAGTTACGGTGGGGCTGAAGCTTTCTTT
TRBJ2-3 | . | TRBV4-1 | TRBD2 | CASSQEGLLAGGITDTQYF | TGCGCCAGCAGCCAAGAGGGGTTACTAGCGGGAGGGATCACAGATACGCAGTATTTT
TRBJ1-3 | . | TRBV2 | . | CASSESATRISGNTIYF | TGTGCCAGCAGTGAATCGGCGACTCGCATATCTGGAAACACCATATATTTT